These 10 T cell receptor beta chains were sequenced from one sample in a study of shared clonotypes between healthy human individuals. The data were produced by immunoSEQ multiplex PCR, yet TCRdb's version contains in-frame clones alone and is incomplete. Altogether 600,000 to 700,000 clones are present, approximately 73% being singletons, with the ten largest covering 1.5% to 2%. The sample taken for sequencing was memory CD4+ T cells sorted from blood. Subset defined: CD45RA-negative fraction. These TCRs come from a woman in her 30s in good health.

This clone came up a few times. V and J are TRBV4-1 and TRBJ1-1; 8 bases are a match to TRBD1. The germline gives CDR1 MGHRA, CDR2 YSYEKL. Unmatched junction bases numbered 1, after V lost 1 base and J lost 6 bases. The CDR3 sequence is 13 residues long. The CDR3: CASSQGQGPEAFF. The DNA of the CDR3 is TGCGCCAGCAGCCAAGGACAGGGGCCTGAAGCTTTCTTT.

V usage is TRBV10-3 and J usage is TRBJ2-2; unclear D gene. The CDR3 totals 14 residues. Trimming pared 3 bases from V and 0 bases from J, leaving 5 bases between. Germline V CDR1 and CDR2: ENHRY, SYGVKD. The CDR3 region is CAISDSSNTGELFF. CDR3 nucleotide sequence: TGTGCCATCAGTGATAGTTCGAACACCGGGGAGCTGTTTTTT.

The V gene is TRBV11-2, the J gene TRBJ2-2; D may match TRBD1 or TRBD2 (5 bases each). V was cut by 5 bases and J by 5 bases, with 15 bases left in between. The length of the CDR3 is 15 residues. Germline V lookup: CDR1 SGHAT, CDR2 FQNNGV. The CDR3 nucleotides are TGTGCCAGCAGCGCCGGGACCAGAGGGACCGGGGAGCTGTTTTTT. This encodes CASSAGTRGTGELFF.

About this clone itself: Within the sample, other DNA sequences also encode this same CDR3. This sequence joins TRBV20-1 and TRBJ2-7; D is undetermined. From germline, CDR1 is DFQATT and CDR2 SNEGSKA (reference sequence). This CDR3 spans 11 amino acids. Trimming shortened V by 1 base and J by 3 bases, and 4 bases separated the two germline ends. CDR3 region: CSARGNYEQYF. Written as DNA, the CDR3 is TGCAGTGCTAGAGGGAACTACGAGCAGTACTTC.

The V call is TRBV5-6, the J call TRBJ1-4; 7 bases line up with TRBD1. The CDR3 is made up of 14 amino acids. Germline V gene sequence: CDR1 SGHDT, CDR2 YYEEEE. V trimming: 1 base; J trimming: 6 bases; junction bases outside the gene matches: 3. The chain's CDR3 is CASSLITGDEKLFF. The CDR3 coding sequence is TGTGCCAGCAGCTTGATCACAGGGGATGAAAAACTGTTTTTT.

A few counts support this clone. This chain links TRBV7-8 with TRBJ2-7; 7 nucleotides align to TRBD1. The CDR3 extends over 14 amino acids. V shed 5 bases, J shed 6 bases, and the junction held 10 bases outside the gene matches. CDR1 SGHVS and CDR2 FQNEAQ come from the germline V gene. For the CDR3, the DNA is TGTGCCAGCAGCCACAGACAGGGAGTAGGCGAGCAGTACTTC. Translation: CASSHRQGVGEQYF.

This clone was observed a few times. V is TRBV7-2 and J is TRBJ2-3, with 10 bases that match TRBD2. The CDR3 is 17 residues long. Trimming removed 2 bases from V and 2 bases from J; junction bases left unmatched: 7. Germline V gene sequence: CDR1 SGHTA, CDR2 FQGNSA. The CDR3 loop reads CASSLSSGRVNTDTQYF. The CDR3 DNA is TGTGCCAGCAGCTTATCGAGCGGGAGGGTAAACACAGATACGCAGTATTTT.

The V gene is TRBV7-8, the J gene TRBJ1-3; 8 nucleotides align to TRBD1. This CDR3 comprises 16 residues. The J segment lost 2 bases and the V segment lost 4 bases, leaving 7 bases of the junction unmatched. The germline gives CDR1 SGHVS, CDR2 FQNEAQ. The CDR3 spells CASSSRGQGTGNTIYF. CDR3 DNA sequence: TGTGCCAGCAGCTCCCGAGGACAGGGAACTGGAAACACCATATATTTT. The complete variable domain, with remaining parts taken from reference TRBV7-8 and TRBJ1-3, reads GAGVSQSPRYKVAKRGQDVALRCDPISGHVSLFWYQQALGQGPEFLTYFQNEAQLDKSGLPSDRFFAERPEGSVSTLKIQRTQQEDSAVYLCASSSRGQGTGNTIYFGEGSWLTVV.

The chain employs TRBV27 and TRBJ1-6; a possible D gene is TRBD1 (5 bases). Germline V gene data show CDR1 as MNHEY and CDR2 as SMNVEV (reference sequence). Trimming cost V 6 bases and J 7 bases, with 19 bases left between them. The CDR3 consists of 16 residues. The CDR3 is CASSLRGGIGNSPLHF. DNA for the CDR3: TGTGCCAGCAGCCTGCGGGGGGGGATCGGGAATTCACCCCTCCACTTT.

This chain links TRBV27 with TRBJ2-5, with 11 bases that match TRBD2. The CDR3 has 17 amino acids. Germline CDR1 is MNHEY and CDR2 is SMNVEV (reference sequence). The ends lost 5 bases at V and 7 bases at J; junction bases unmatched: 15. The CDR3: CASSRLAGGPLGVTQYF. The CDR3 region has the DNA TGTGCCAGCAGTAGGCTAGCGGGAGGTCCTTTAGGGGTGACCCAGTACTTC.